This T cell receptor beta chain comes out of a study of blood T cell repertoires in COVID-19. Background on the study: Samples taken during acute and convalescent COVID-19 were collected in the United States, Italy and Spain.

In the authors' methods: Reference gene primers were amplified, and this amplification served to estimate nucleated cell counts. Here immunoSEQ multiplex PCR was the method, and the copy in TCRdb shows in-frame clones only, minus some. V and J calls plus clone size are reproduced from that table; the DNA served to infer D and trimming. Seen here are about 210,000 clones, more than 75% observed once, and the top ten hold roughly 13%. Germline V gene data show CDR1 as SGHRS and CDR2 as YFSETQ. The V end was cut by 0 bases, the J end by 3 bases, with 10 bases between. The CDR3 has 15 residues. The sample consisted of peripheral blood. The receptor's source is a human donor in a cohort sampled during active COVID-19. The chain couples TRBV5-1 to TRBJ2-1, with D perhaps matching TRBD2 (6 bases). The CDR3 sequence is CASSLGVADYNEQFF. The CDR3 DNA reads as TGCGCCAGCAGCTTGGGGGTAGCGGACTACAATGAGCAGTTCTTC.